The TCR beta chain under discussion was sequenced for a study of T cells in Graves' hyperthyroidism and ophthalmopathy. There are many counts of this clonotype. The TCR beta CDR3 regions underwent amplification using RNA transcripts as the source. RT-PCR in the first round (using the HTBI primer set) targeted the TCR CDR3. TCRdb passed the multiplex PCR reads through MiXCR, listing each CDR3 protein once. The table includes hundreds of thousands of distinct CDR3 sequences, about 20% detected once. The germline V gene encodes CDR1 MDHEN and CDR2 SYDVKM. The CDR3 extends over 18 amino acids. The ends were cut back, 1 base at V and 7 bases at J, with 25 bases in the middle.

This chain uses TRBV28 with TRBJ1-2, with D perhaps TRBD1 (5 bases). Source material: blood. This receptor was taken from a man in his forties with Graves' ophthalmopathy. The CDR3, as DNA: TGTGCCAGCAGTTTATTTATGTTCGGCATCCCCCAGGGAGGTGGCTACACCTTC. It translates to CASSLFMFGIPQGGGYTF.